This TCR beta chain was sequenced during a study of post-analysis software for immune sequencing data. Overall study results and limits: The study found TRBV5-6, TRBV5-1 and TRBV20-1 among five TRBV segments more frequent in patients than controls.

The CDR3 totals 13 residues. V lost 1 base and J 3 bases, leaving 7 bases between the germline ends. The germline V gene encodes CDR1 SGHDN and CDR2 FVKESK. This clonotype was picked up a small number of times. Antigen: not known. Tagging with unique molecular identifiers was a feature of the TCR beta cDNA libraries. TCRdb re-called the PCR reads with MiXCR, one entry per CDR3 protein. The sample lists around 500,000 distinct CDR3 sequences; around a third were seen once. Sequencing input: blood. The gene calls are TRBV14 and TRBJ2-7; maybe TRBD1 (5 bases). This TCR was recovered from a girl between 2 and 17 years old with multiple sclerosis. The chain's CDR3 is CASSQGRVYEQYF. DNA for the CDR3: TGTGCCAGCAGCCAAGGCAGGGTCTACGAGCAGTACTTC.